Following are 26 T cell receptor beta chains from one sample sequenced in a study of blood T cell repertoires in COVID-19. Data came from immunoSEQ multiplex PCR; TCRdb stores just in-frame clones and leaves some out. The table lists about 240,000 clones, roughly four fifths of them singletons. Sequenced: peripheral blood. All receptors derive from a woman under 30 with acute or convalescent COVID-19.

The rearrangement joins TRBV6-4 to TRBJ2-1, with D tentatively TRBD1 (6 bases). The V end lost 3 bases, the J end lost 4 bases, and 13 bases lay between the germline ends. The CDR3 extends over 15 amino acids. Germline V gene lookup returns CDR1 MRHNA and CDR2 SNTAGT. The CDR3 region is CASSDQGMQYNEQFF. The CDR3 DNA is TGTGCCAGCAGTGATCAGGGGATGCAATACAATGAGCAGTTCTTC.

This chain uses TRBV5-1 with TRBJ2-5; D perhaps matches TRBD2 (5 bases). CDR1 and CDR2 (germline): SGHRS, YFSETQ. V lost 4 bases, J lost 5 bases, and 18 bases lay in between. The CDR3 is made up of 15 amino acids. This chain's CDR3 is CASSPTRRPGETQYF. The CDR3 bases are TGCGCCAGCAGCCCTACCAGGAGGCCGGGGGAGACCCAGTACTTC.

The chain recombines TRBV6-5 with TRBJ2-1, with 9 bases aligning to TRBD2. V shed 2 bases, J shed 5 bases, and the junction held 4 bases outside the gene matches. The germline V gene has CDR1 MNHEY and CDR2 SVGAGI. This CDR3 is built from 15 residues. The CDR3 region is CASSYGTSINNEQFF. In DNA form, the CDR3 reads TGTGCCAGCAGTTACGGGACTAGCATAAACAATGAGCAGTTCTTC.

This clone has only a few counts. The V call is TRBV5-1, the J call TRBJ1-1; D is possibly TRBD1 (5 bases). The V and J ends lost 4 bases and 6 bases respectively, with 16 bases between them. The V gene's germline CDR1 is SGHRS and CDR2 YFSETQ. The length of the CDR3 is 14 residues. In DNA form, the CDR3 reads TGCGCCAGCAGCCCCTCATGGGAAGGGGCTGAAGCTTTCTTT. It encodes CASSPSWEGAEAFF.

Here the CDR3 reads CASSQSGRIYNEQFF. The CDR3 DNA is TGTGCCAGCAGCCAATCGGGGCGGATCTACAATGAGCAGTTCTTC. The chain combines TRBV16 with TRBJ2-1; tentatively, D is TRBD1 (5 bases). V shed 0 bases and J shed 3 bases, with 9 bases lying between them. The CDR3 contains 15 residues. Germline CDR1 is KGHSY and CDR2 is FQNENV.

The chain recombines TRBV2 with TRBJ1-5; 8 bases fit TRBD1. V shed 6 bases and J 2 bases; nucleotides not matched to a gene: 9. This CDR3 spans 16 amino acids. Germline V gene lookup returns CDR1 SNHLY and CDR2 FYNNEI. CDR3 in amino acids: CASSLTGAGGNQPQHF. The CDR3 DNA sequence: TGTGCCAGCAGCCTGACAGGGGCTGGGGGCAATCAGCCCCAGCATTTT.

The CDR3 bases are TGCGCCAGCAGCCAAGAGGCCTCACAGAACACTGAAGCTTTCTTT. Its translation is CASSQEASQNTEAFF. This chain joins TRBV4-1 and TRBJ1-1; D gene unclear. The V end was cut by 0 bases, the J end by 1 base, with 9 bases between. The CDR3 totals 15 residues. Per the germline V gene, CDR1 is MGHRA and CDR2 is YSYEKL.

The genes are TRBV5-1 and TRBJ1-2; weak D call: TRBD1 (5 bases). Trimming left V 0 bases short and J 2 bases short, with 11 bases between. Germline V CDR1 and CDR2: SGHRS, YFSETQ. The CDR3 extends over 15 amino acids. In DNA, the CDR3 is TGCGCCAGCAGCTTGGAACCAGGGTTCAACTATGGCTACACCTTC. Translation gives CASSLEPGFNYGYTF.

This clone occurred once. CDR3 sequence reads: CASSLGSGRGETQYF. The CDR3 bases are TGTGCCAGCAGCTTAGGTAGCGGGAGAGGGGAGACCCAGTACTTC. The V gene is TRBV11-2, the J gene TRBJ2-5, with TRBD2 matching 9 bases. The CDR3 sequence is 15 residues long. In germline, CDR1 is SGHAT, CDR2 FQNNGV. Unmatched junction bases numbered 5, after V lost 1 base and J lost 5 bases.

In this sample, this clone turned up a few times. The chain couples TRBV4-3 to TRBJ1-2; TRBD1 agrees at 9 bases. Trimming cost V 0 bases and J 4 bases; bases outside gene matches: 6. The CDR3 length is 16 residues. Germline V lookup: CDR1 LGHNA, CDR2 YSLEER. For the CDR3, the DNA is TGCGCCAGCAGCCAAGATAGCGGACAGGGGACCTATGGCTACACCTTC. Translated, it gives CASSQDSGQGTYGYTF.

The chain uses TRBV24-1 and TRBJ2-7; 11 bases agree with TRBD1. CDR1 KGHDR and CDR2 SFDVKD come from the germline V gene. The CDR3 runs 14 residues. V gave up 4 bases and J gave up 6 bases; unmatched junction bases: 4. The CDR3 DNA sequence: TGTGCCACCAGTGAGACGGGACAGGGGGTCGAGCAGTACTTC. Translating gives CATSETGQGVEQYF.

This chain connects TRBV6-2 or TRBV6-3 to TRBJ2-7; 12 nucleotides align to TRBD1. This CDR3 is 17 amino acids long. Looked up from germline, CDR1 is MNHEY and CDR2 is SVGEGT. Trimming cost V 5 bases and J 0 bases; bases outside gene matches: 8. This chain's CDR3 is CASSPRGQGASSYEQYF. As DNA, the CDR3 is TGTGCCAGCAGTCCCCGGGGACAGGGGGCGAGCTCCTACGAGCAGTACTTC.

This sequence joins TRBV9 and TRBJ2-1; 9 bases are a match to TRBD2. V shed 4 bases and J 9 bases; nucleotides not matched to a gene: 11. CDR3 size: 15 residues. The germline CDR1 and CDR2 sequences are SGDLS and YYNGEE. The CDR3 nucleotides are TGTGCCAGCAGCCCACATGCTAGCGGGAAGGTTGAGCAGTTCTTC. Its translation is CASSPHASGKVEQFF.

The V gene is TRBV6-5, the J gene TRBJ1-4, with 7 bases fitting TRBD1. Trimming took 2 bases from V and 8 from J; bases not matched to a gene: 8. The CDR3 is 15 residues long. Germline CDR1 is MNHEY and CDR2 is SVGAGI. In nucleotides, the CDR3 is TGTGCCAGCAGTTACACGGGACAGCCGGGAGAAAAACTGTTTTTT. Its protein is CASSYTGQPGEKLFF.

This clone was found once. The rearrangement joins TRBV30 to TRBJ2-2; 7 bases align to TRBD2. Germline CDR1 and CDR2: GTSNPN and SVGIG (reference sequence). The CDR3 covers 13 residues. The CDR3 reads CAGGGFNTGELFF. DNA for the CDR3: TGTGCTGGCGGGGGATTCAACACCGGGGAGCTGTTTTTT.

This chain joins TRBV15 and TRBJ2-3, with a tentative D call TRBD2 (5 bases). V was pared by 1 base and J by 6 bases, with 14 bases between. Germline CDR1 reads LNHNV; CDR2 reads YYDKDF (reference sequence). The CDR3 totals 15 residues. CDR3 nucleotides: TGTGCCACCAGCAGAGGCGGGTCCTCTACGGATACGCAGTATTTT. Protein sequence: CATSRGGSSTDTQYF.

The CDR3 DNA reads TGTGCCAGCAGCTTCGCAGGGGGGAACACTGAAGCTTTCTTT. It specifies CASSFAGGNTEAFF. This chain joins TRBV7-9 and TRBJ1-1; 7 bases map to TRBD1. V lost 3 bases to trimming and J lost 1 base; unmatched junction nucleotides: 2. In germline, CDR1 is SEHNR, CDR2 FQNEAQ (reference sequence). The CDR3 has 14 residues.

A few counts support this clone. The chain has TRBV14 and TRBJ1-1; TRBD1 might be the D (5 bases). Germline V gene lookup returns CDR1 SGHDN and CDR2 FVKESK. V was clipped by 5 bases and J by 7 bases, with 14 bases between them. The CDR3 runs 13 residues. In nucleotides, the CDR3 is TGTGCCAGCAGCTTCGACAGCTACGGTGAAGCTTTCTTT. Protein product: CASSFDSYGEAFF.

The V and J genes are TRBV5-4 and TRBJ1-1, with D possibly matching TRBD1 (5 bases). V was trimmed by 0 bases and J by 8 bases, leaving 17 bases between them. The CDR3 extends over 15 amino acids. Germline CDR1 and CDR2: SGHNT and YYREEE (reference sequence). CDR3 loop: CASSLAHRSGLEAFF. In DNA, the CDR3 is TGTGCCAGCAGCTTGGCCCACAGGTCCGGCTTGGAAGCTTTCTTT.

Concerning this clone: This CDR3 is also generated by other DNA sequences in the sample. The chain combines TRBV30 with TRBJ2-7; D unclear. Trimming took 1 base from V and 7 from J, leaving 8 bases between them. The CDR3 contains 11 residues. From germline, CDR1 is GTSNPN and CDR2 SVGIG (reference sequence). For the CDR3, the DNA is TGTGCCTGGAGTGCTCGCGGAGAGCAGTACTTC. It specifies CAWSARGEQYF.

The rearrangement links TRBV3-1 (or the pseudogene TRBV3-2) to TRBJ2-6; D gene uncertain. CDR3 length equals 13 residues. From germline, CDR1 is LGHDT and CDR2 YNNKEL (reference sequence). V lost 8 bases to trimming and J lost 0 bases, with 5 bases between them. The CDR3, as DNA: TGTGCCAGCTATCTCTCTGGGGCCAACGTCCTGACTTTC. Translating it yields CASYLSGANVLTF.

The V gene is TRBV21-1, the J gene TRBJ2-1; TRBD2, the D gene given by the table, was not confirmed from the DNA. TRBV21-1 is deemed a pseudogene. This CDR3 has 13 residues. CDR3 in amino acids: CASKASGSDEQFF. The CDR3 DNA follows: TGTGCCAGCAAGGCTAGCGGGAGCGATGAGCAGTTCTTC.

The CDR3 bases are TGCGCCAGCAGCCAAGAGGGCGATCGGGGCAATGAGCAGTTCTTC. Amino acids: CASSQEGDRGNEQFF. The chain joins TRBV4-1 to TRBJ2-1; possibly TRBD2 for D (5 bases). The germline V and J ends were trimmed by 0 bases and 6 bases, with 12 bases remaining between them. The CDR3 is 15 amino acids. Germline lookup yields CDR1 MGHRA and CDR2 YSYEKL.

In this sample, this clone turned up a few times. The chain couples TRBV18 to TRBJ1-4; D unclear. Trimming took 3 bases from V and 2 from J, leaving 7 bases between them. The CDR3 totals 14 residues. Per the germline V gene, CDR1 is KGHSH and CDR2 is LQKENI. For the CDR3, the DNA is TGTGCCAGCTCACCGTCGCGTACTAATGAAAAACTGTTTTTT. Translated, it gives CASSPSRTNEKLFF. The full variable domain, its missing parts supplied by reference TRBV18 and TRBJ1-4, is NAGVMQNPRHLVRRRGQEARLRCSPMKGHSHVYWYRQLPEEGLKFMVYLQKENIIDESGMPKERFSAEFPKEGPSILRIQQVVRGDSAAYFCASSPSRTNEKLFFGSGTQLSVL.

This clone showed up many times. This CDR3 is CATERTSGAGELFF. In nucleotides, the CDR3 is TGTGCCACCGAAAGGACTAGCGGGGCCGGGGAGCTGTTTTTT. The gene calls are TRBV10-3 and TRBJ2-2, with 12 positions matching TRBD2. The germline gives CDR1 ENHRY, CDR2 SYGVKD. The CDR3 covers 14 residues. With 10 bases clipped from V and 6 bases from J, the junction kept 6 bases outside the gene matches.

V is TRBV6-2 or TRBV6-3 and J is TRBJ2-4; D gene ambiguous. Germline V gene lookup returns CDR1 MNHEY and CDR2 SVGEGT. V lost 5 bases and J lost 0, with 2 bases in between. The CDR3 length is 12 residues. The CDR3 DNA reads as TGTGCCAGCAGTCTAGCCAAAAACATTCAGTACTTC. Protein sequence: CASSLAKNIQYF.